The entry that follows covers one TCR beta chain sequence. This sample stems from a study of blood T cell repertoires in COVID-19. Study in general: The samples span acute and convalescent COVID-19 from the United States, Italy and Spain. Sources were T cells, B-cell-depleted T cells, or PBMCs; the material itself was cDNA or gDNA.

Per the original data handling: Reference gene primer amplification yielded estimated nucleated cell counts. Libraries were prepared by immunoSEQ multiplex PCR; TCRdb keeps only in-frame clonotypes and omits some of them. V, J and clone size reflect that table, while D and trimming were determined from the DNA. The table lists about 250,000 clones, approximately 83% of them singletons. The CDR3 is 14 amino acids. Trimming removed 3 bases from V and 4 bases from J; junction bases left unmatched: 3. Germline V gene sequence: CDR1 SGHRS, CDR2 YFSETQ. This clonotype was obtained from a man older than 75 with acute or convalescent COVID-19. Material for sequencing was peripheral blood. This rearrangement joins TRBV5-1 to TRBJ1-3; 8 bases line up with TRBD1. The CDR3 reads CASSSGTGGNTIYF. Here the CDR3 DNA reads TGCGCCAGCAGCTCCGGGACAGGCGGAAACACCATATATTTT.